Given below is one TCR beta chain in context. Per the original methods: Estimated nucleated cell counts came from reference gene primer amplification. Produced via immunoSEQ multiplex PCR; TCRdb's table is partial and in-frame only. Clone size and the V and J calls come from that table; the DNA yielded D and trimming. Of 110,000 or so clones listed, roughly 90% are singletons. This record belongs to a study of blood T cell repertoires in COVID-19. Study-wide context: The United States, Italy and Spain were the sources of the acute and convalescent COVID-19 samples. In each case, the material was cDNA or gDNA derived from T cells, B-cell-depleted T cells, or PBMCs.

The ends lost 3 bases at V and 4 bases at J; junction bases unmatched: 4. This CDR3 region has 14 residues. Germline-derived CDR1 and CDR2 are MGHDK and SYGVNS. The source material was peripheral blood. The V gene is TRBV25-1, the J gene TRBJ2-5; 8 positions match TRBD2. The sequence was collected from a woman aged 70-85 years who had recovered from COVID-19. The CDR3 reads CASSESGRGETQYF. CDR3 nucleotides: TGTGCCAGCAGTGAGAGCGGGAGAGGAGAGACCCAGTACTTC.